A single T cell receptor (beta chain) is shown here with its context. The data are from a study of blood T cell repertoires in COVID-19. V lost 2 bases to trimming and J lost 7 bases, with 21 bases between them. Germline CDR1 and CDR2: GTSNPN and SVGIG (reference sequence). This CDR3 is built from 17 residues. Only in-frame clones appear in the TCRdb table, and some are missing; sequencing was by immunoSEQ multiplex PCR. The table lists approximately 150,000 clones, over 80% of them singletons. The specimen was peripheral blood. The source is a man aged 55 to 70 with active or convalescent COVID-19. The genes are TRBV30 and TRBJ1-6; D remains unclear. The CDR3 region is CAWSSSGSSDLNSPLHF. The CDR3 nucleotides are TGTGCCTGGAGTTCAAGCGGGTCCTCGGATTTGAATTCACCCCTCCACTTT.